The subject of this entry is one TCR beta chain. The data originate from a study of blood T cell repertoires in COVID-19. Across the whole study: Material from acute and convalescent COVID-19 was sourced from the United States, Italy and Spain. In each case, the material was cDNA or gDNA derived from T cells, B-cell-depleted T cells, or PBMCs.

The germline CDR1 and CDR2 sequences are LNHDA and SQIVND (reference sequence). J gave up 4 bases and V 1 base, and 2 bases lay outside the gene matches. The CDR3 runs 15 residues. The authors' processing: Amplification from reference gene primers served as the basis for estimated nucleated cell counts. TCRdb keeps only in-frame clones here, not all; method: immunoSEQ multiplex PCR. The V and J calls and the clone size are those of that table, but D and trimming were determined from the DNA. The sample contains 220,000 or so clones, about 88% of which appear only once. A Seattle source enrolled patients during active infection and followed them longitudinally.

The source of this sequence is a woman aged 45-60 years with COVID-19, enrolled during active disease. The sample comprised peripheral blood. The gene calls are TRBV19 and TRBJ1-3; 9 bases are shared with TRBD1. The CDR3 nucleotides read TGTGCCAGTAGTATAGCCGACAGGGGGGGAAACACCATATATTTT. Translation gives CASSIADRGGNTIYF.